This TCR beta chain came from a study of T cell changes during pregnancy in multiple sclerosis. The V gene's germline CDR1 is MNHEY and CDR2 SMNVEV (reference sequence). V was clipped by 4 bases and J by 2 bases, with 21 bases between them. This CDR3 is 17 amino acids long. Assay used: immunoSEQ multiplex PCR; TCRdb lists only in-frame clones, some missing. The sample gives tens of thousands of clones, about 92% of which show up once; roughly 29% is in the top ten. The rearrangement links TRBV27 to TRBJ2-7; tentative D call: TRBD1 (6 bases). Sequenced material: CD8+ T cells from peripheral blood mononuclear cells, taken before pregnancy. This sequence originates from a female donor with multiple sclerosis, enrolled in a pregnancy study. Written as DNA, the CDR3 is TGTGCCAGCAGTTCCGCCCTCCGGGACACAACGACCTACGAGCAGTACTTC. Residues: CASSSALRDTTTYEQYF.